This is a list of T cell receptor beta chains from one sample in a study of T cell changes during pregnancy in multiple sclerosis. The method was immunoSEQ multiplex PCR; TCRdb's version includes in-frame clones alone and lacks a portion of them. The sample has 85,000 to 130,000 clones, over 85% seen once. The starting material was peripheral blood, obtained in the second trimester of pregnancy. All receptors derive from a female donor with multiple sclerosis, enrolled in a pregnancy study. CDR3s include the opening cysteine and the closing phenylalanine or tryptophan. D genes are given only for firm matches. Clone size is given for some rows only: seen once, a few or many times, or a class if the clone is expanded.

TRBV10-2	TRBJ2-7	NA	NA	CASRDPDIYEQYF	TGCGCCAGCAGGGACCCGGACATCTACGAGCAGTACTTC
TRBV2	TRBJ2-5	NA	NA	CASIRAETQYF	TGTGCCAGCATCCGAGCCGAGACCCAGTACTTC
TRBV5-4	TRBJ2-3	NA	NA	CASSFLTMINTDTQYF	TGTGCCAGCAGCTTCCTTACTATGATTAACACAGATACGCAGTATTTT
TRBV14	TRBJ2-1	NA	TRBD1	CASSYRDRYNEQFF	TGTGCCAGCAGCTACCGGGACAGGTACAATGAGCAGTTCTTC
TRBV27	TRBJ1-5	NA	TRBD1	CASSPRTGDSNQPQHF	TGTGCCAGCAGCCCGCGAACAGGGGATAGCAATCAGCCCCAGCATTTT
TRBV5-4	TRBJ2-2	NA	TRBD1	CASSSYPGTGNTGELFF	TGTGCCAGCAGCTCGTACCCCGGGACAGGTAACACCGGGGAGCTGTTTTTT
TRBV11-2	TRBJ1-2	NA	NA	CASSLGTGRGYTF	TGTGCCAGCAGCTTAGGAACGGGTAGGGGCTACACCTTC
TRBV28	TRBJ1-2	NA	NA	CASNKGGTAYNYGYTF	TGTGCCAGCAATAAGGGAGGGACGGCCTATAACTATGGCTACACCTTC
TRBV5-5	TRBJ2-1	NA	NA	CASSFWQGPYNEQFF	TGTGCCAGCAGCTTCTGGCAGGGTCCCTACAATGAGCAGTTCTTC
TRBV5-1	TRBJ2-3	NA	NA	CASSLESRAPDTQYF	TGCGCCAGCAGCTTGGAATCGCGCGCCCCAGATACGCAGTATTTT
TRBV5-1	TRBJ2-1	NA	NA	CASSLDGSYNEQFF	TGCGCCAGCAGCTTGGACGGGAGCTACAATGAGCAGTTCTTC
TRBV28	TRBJ1-1	NA	NA	CASSSEPGLNTEAFF	TGTGCCAGCAGTTCAGAACCGGGGTTGAACACTGAAGCTTTCTTT
TRBV27	TRBJ1-2	NA	NA	CASSLLPGYKGGYTF	TGTGCCAGCAGTTTATTGCCAGGGTATAAGGGAGGCTACACCTTC
TRBV27	TRBJ2-7	NA	TRBD2	CASSLWGSGGIYEQYF	TGTGCCAGCAGTTTATGGGGTAGCGGGGGTATATACGAGCAGTACTTC
TRBV5-6	TRBJ2-1	NA	TRBD2	CASGEKGLAGVVSEQFF	TGTGCCAGCGGAGAGAAGGGACTAGCGGGAGTTGTGAGTGAGCAGTTCTTC
TRBV19	TRBJ2-4	NA	TRBD1	CASAPLTGTDIAKNIQYF	TGTGCCAGTGCGCCCTTAACCGGGACAGACATAGCCAAAAACATTCAGTACTTC
TRBV19	TRBJ1-2	NA	TRBD1	CASSSQFPGQGALGYGYTF	TGTGCCAGTAGTTCCCAATTCCCAGGACAGGGGGCACTCGGCTATGGCTACACCTTC
TRBV9	TRBJ2-7	once	NA	CASSDLRVPQLSYEQYF	TGTGCCAGCAGCGACCTCAGGGTCCCCCAGTTAAGCTACGAGCAGTACTTC
TRBV19	TRBJ1-1	NA	NA	CASSTLGDTLNTEAFF	TGTGCCAGTAGTACCCTTGGCGACACATTGAACACTGAAGCTTTCTTT
TRBV2	TRBJ2-3	NA	NA	CASNGVPDTQYF	TGTGCCAGCAACGGTGTCCCAGATACGCAGTATTTT
TRBV28	TRBJ2-1	NA	NA	CASRSGKVYNEQFF	TGTGCCAGCAGGTCAGGGAAGGTGTACAATGAGCAGTTCTTC
TRBV19	TRBJ1-1	NA	NA	CASSINLNTEAFF	TGTGCCAGTAGTATCAACTTGAACACTGAAGCTTTCTTT
TRBV27	TRBJ2-1	NA	TRBD1	CASSLTGALQVEQFF	TGTGCCAGCAGCCTGACAGGGGCCCTGCAGGTTGAGCAGTTCTTC
TRBV9	TRBJ2-7	NA	TRBD1	CASSVLGQGTEQYF	TGTGCCAGCAGCGTATTGGGACAGGGAACCGAGCAGTACTTC
TRBV29-1	TRBJ2-5	NA	TRBD1	CSVADPFFGHRGLRDQETQYF	TGCAGCGTTGCCGACCCCTTTTTCGGTCACAGGGGGTTAAGGGACCAAGAGACCCAGTACTTC
TRBV30	TRBJ1-1	few	TRBD1	CAWSTGAEAFF	TGTGCCTGGAGTACAGGGGCTGAAGCTTTCTTT
TRBV30	TRBJ1-2	NA	NA	CAWSVTDYGYTF	TGTGCCTGGAGTGTGACAGACTATGGCTACACCTTC
TRBV28	TRBJ1-4	NA	TRBD1	CASSRSGTGKEKLFF	TGTGCCAGCAGTCGATCCGGGACAGGAAAAGAAAAACTGTTTTTT
TRBV9	TRBJ2-2	NA	NA	CASSVAQEGAGELFF	TGTGCCAGCAGCGTAGCCCAAGAGGGAGCCGGGGAGCTGTTTTTT
TRBV5-1	TRBJ2-5	NA	NA	CASSFSGRTQETQYF	TGCGCCAGCAGCTTTAGTGGACGGACACAAGAGACCCAGTACTTC
TRBV7-7	TRBJ2-3	NA	TRBD1	CASSFGTGSTDTQYF	TGTGCCAGCAGCTTCGGGACAGGGAGCACAGATACGCAGTATTTT
TRBV7-3	TRBJ2-3	NA	NA	CASRLIADPSDTQYF	TGTGCCAGCAGGCTTATAGCGGATCCCTCAGATACGCAGTATTTT
TRBV6-6	TRBJ2-5	NA	TRBD1	CASSYSRDRRGTQYF	TGTGCCAGCAGTTACTCCCGGGACAGGCGCGGGACCCAGTACTTC
TRBV10-2	TRBJ2-2	NA	TRBD2	CASRGGGPGLNAGELFF	TGCGCCAGCCGGGGCGGGGGGCCGGGATTGAACGCCGGGGAGCTGTTTTTT
TRBV6-1	TRBJ2-2	NA	NA	CASSGHNTGELFF	TGTGCCAGCAGTGGACATAACACCGGGGAGCTGTTTTTT
TRBV2	TRBJ1-4	NA	TRBD1	CASSGGQGTTNEKLFF	TGTGCCAGCAGTGGAGGACAGGGTACAACTAATGAAAAACTGTTTTTT
TRBV5-1	TRBJ2-1	NA	TRBD2	CASSSGLAGGFEQFF	TGCGCCAGCAGCTCCGGACTAGCGGGGGGCTTTGAGCAGTTCTTC
TRBV9	TRBJ2-7	NA	TRBD1	CASSPGQGSSYEQYF	TGTGCCAGCAGCCCCGGACAGGGGAGCTCCTACGAGCAGTACTTC
TRBV29-1	TRBJ2-2	NA	NA	CSVEAGVAGELFF	TGCAGCGTTGAAGCGGGAGTGGCCGGGGAGCTGTTTTTT
TRBV5-1	TRBJ1-2	NA	NA	CASSLESSRGYTF	TGCGCCAGCAGCTTGGAATCCTCGCGTGGCTACACCTTC
TRBV6-1	TRBJ1-5	once	NA	CASSATTRAGNQPQHF	TGTGCCAGCAGTGCCACTACAAGGGCGGGGAATCAGCCCCAGCATTTT
TRBV6-5	TRBJ1-3	NA	NA	CASRQVAGNTIYF	TGTGCCAGCCGGCAGGTTGCTGGAAACACCATATATTTT
TRBV6-1	TRBJ1-2	NA	NA	CASSPSRGGYGYTF	TGTGCCAGCAGTCCCAGCCGTGGAGGCTATGGCTACACCTTC
TRBV14	TRBJ1-2	NA	NA	CASSQELGRIGGYTF	TGTGCCAGCAGCCAAGAACTGGGGCGGATTGGTGGCTACACCTTC
TRBV15	TRBJ1-4	once	NA	CATSTRFGEKLFF	TGTGCCACCAGCACCCGATTCGGGGAAAAACTGTTTTTT
TRBV7-9	TRBJ2-1	NA	NA	CASSLRLLAGHEQFF	TGTGCCAGCAGCTTACGCCTCCTTGCGGGCCATGAGCAGTTCTTC
TRBV6-6	TRBJ2-7	NA	NA	CASSKPLSEQYF	TGTGCCAGCAGTAAACCCCTAAGCGAGCAGTACTTC
TRBV7-9	TRBJ2-5	NA	NA	CASSTPGTGYQETQYF	TGTGCCAGCAGCACTCCCGGGACTGGGTACCAAGAGACCCAGTACTTC
TRBV5-1	TRBJ2-3	once	TRBD1	CASSLGTGGLTDTQYF	TGCGCCAGCAGCTTGGGGACAGGGGGCTTAACAGATACGCAGTATTTT
TRBV19	TRBJ1-6	NA	TRBD1	CASSLGTGEISPLHF	TGTGCCAGTAGTCTCGGGACAGGGGAAATTTCACCCCTCCACTTT
TRBV7-9	TRBJ2-5	NA	TRBD1	CASSHWDRGRGRKTQYF	TGTGCCAGCAGCCACTGGGACAGGGGGCGGGGGCGGAAGACCCAGTACTTC
TRBV30	TRBJ1-5	few	NA	CAWSLAADNQPQHF	TGTGCCTGGAGTCTGGCAGCGGATAATCAGCCCCAGCATTTT
TRBV28	TRBJ1-4	NA	NA	CASSATGFTNEKLFF	TGTGCCAGCAGTGCCACAGGGTTTACTAATGAAAAACTGTTTTTT
TRBV7-9	TRBJ2-7	NA	NA	CASSPSGVSSYEQYF	TGTGCCAGCAGCCCCTCAGGGGTGAGCTCCTACGAGCAGTACTTC
TRBV9	TRBJ2-3	NA	NA	CASSASKKGLSTDTQYF	TGTGCCAGCAGCGCCTCCAAAAAGGGGCTAAGCACAGATACGCAGTATTTT
TRBV2	TRBJ2-1	NA	TRBD2	CASSEPTGLAGVSEQFF	TGTGCCAGCAGTGAACCCACGGGACTAGCGGGAGTAAGTGAGCAGTTCTTC
TRBV18	TRBJ1-3	NA	NA	CASSLDSGNTIYF	TGTGCCAGCTCCCTAGACTCTGGAAACACCATATATTTT